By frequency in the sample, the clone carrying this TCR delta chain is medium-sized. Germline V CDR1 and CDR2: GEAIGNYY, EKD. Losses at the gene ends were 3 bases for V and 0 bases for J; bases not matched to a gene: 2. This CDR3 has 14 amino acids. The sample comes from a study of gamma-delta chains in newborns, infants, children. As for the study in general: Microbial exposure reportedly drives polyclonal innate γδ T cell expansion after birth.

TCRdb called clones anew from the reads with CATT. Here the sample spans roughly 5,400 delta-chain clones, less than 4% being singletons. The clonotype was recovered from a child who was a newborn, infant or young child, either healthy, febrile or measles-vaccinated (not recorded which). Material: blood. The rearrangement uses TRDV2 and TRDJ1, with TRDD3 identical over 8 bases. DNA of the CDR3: TGTGCCTGTGACTACTGGGGGTACACCGATAAACTCATCTTT. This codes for CACDYWGYTDKLIF.